A selection of T cell receptor beta chains follows, all from one sample in a study of cytotoxic CD8 clonotypes in ibrutinib-treated CLL. Assay used: immunoSEQ multiplex PCR; TCRdb lists only in-frame clones, some missing. The sample consists of about 69,000 clones, 80% of them appearing once. Sequenced material: PBMCs, taken at disease progression, from a patient treated with ibrutinib. All receptors derive from a human donor with chronic lymphocytic leukemia. CDR3s include the opening cysteine and the closing phenylalanine or tryptophan. D genes are given only for firm matches. Not all rows give a size; the values are once, few, many and, for expanded clones, a class.

V gene: TRBV6-6; clone size: -; J gene: TRBJ2-1; D gene: TRBD1; CDR3 DNA: TGTGCCAGCAAACAGGGGTGGAATGAGCAGTTCTTC; CDR3 protein: CASKQGWNEQFF
V gene: TRBV5-1; clone size: -; J gene: TRBJ1-2; D gene: TRBD1; CDR3 DNA: TGCGCCAGCAGCGTAACAGGGGCTTTTAGCTATGGCTACACCTTC; CDR3 protein: CASSVTGAFSYGYTF
V gene: TRBV15; clone size: -; J gene: TRBJ1-2; D gene: TRBD1; CDR3 DNA: TGTGCCACCAGCAGAGGGGACAGGAACTATGGCTACACCTTC; CDR3 protein: CATSRGDRNYGYTF
V gene: TRBV7-8; clone size: once; J gene: TRBJ2-7; D gene: TRBD1; CDR3 DNA: TGTGCCAGCAGCTTAGGGGACAGTAAACTATCCTACGAGCAGTACTTC; CDR3 protein: CASSLGDSKLSYEQYF
V gene: TRBV18; clone size: -; J gene: TRBJ1-4; D gene: TRBD1; CDR3 DNA: TGTGCCAGCTCACCCCCGGGACAGAGAAATGAAAAACTGTTTTTT; CDR3 protein: CASSPPGQRNEKLFF
V gene: TRBV19; clone size: -; J gene: TRBJ1-1; D gene: -; CDR3 DNA: TGTGCCAGTAGTATCTGGGGAGGTACTGAAGCTTTCTTT; CDR3 protein: CASSIWGGTEAFF
V gene: TRBV7-7; clone size: -; J gene: TRBJ2-3; D gene: TRBD1; CDR3 DNA: TGTGCCAGCAGCTTAGGGCGACAGGGGTATAGCACAGATACGCAGTATTTT; CDR3 protein: CASSLGRQGYSTDTQYF
V gene: TRBV7-9; clone size: -; J gene: TRBJ2-5; D gene: -; CDR3 DNA: TGTGCCAGCAGCCGAGGCGGAGGTCAAGAGACCCAGTACTTC; CDR3 protein: CASSRGGGQETQYF
V gene: TRBV6-6; clone size: -; J gene: TRBJ2-1; D gene: -; CDR3 DNA: TGTGCCAGCAGTTACTGGAGTGAGCAGTTCTTC; CDR3 protein: CASSYWSEQFF
V gene: TRBV28; clone size: -; J gene: TRBJ2-3; D gene: -; CDR3 DNA: TGTGCCAGCGATACACCACGGGGGCTCACAGATACGCAGTATTTT; CDR3 protein: CASDTPRGLTDTQYF
V gene: TRBV10-1; clone size: -; J gene: TRBJ2-1; D gene: TRBD1; CDR3 DNA: TGCGCCAGCAGGCCCGGACAGGGCCTCTACAATGAGCAGTTCTTC; CDR3 protein: CASRPGQGLYNEQFF
V gene: TRBV28; clone size: -; J gene: TRBJ2-1; D gene: TRBD2; CDR3 DNA: TGTGCCAGCAGGCGGGGGGGAGAGGGTGACAATGAGCAGTTCTTC; CDR3 protein: CASRRGGEGDNEQFF
V gene: TRBV9; clone size: once; J gene: TRBJ1-3; D gene: -; CDR3 DNA: TGTGCCAGCAGCGACCAGGGATCTGGAAACACCATATATTTT; CDR3 protein: CASSDQGSGNTIYF
V gene: TRBV27; clone size: -; J gene: TRBJ1-1; D gene: -; CDR3 DNA: TGTGCCAGCAGTTCCGGGCCGTCCCCGGACACTGAAGCTTTCTTT; CDR3 protein: CASSSGPSPDTEAFF
V gene: TRBV7-2; clone size: once; J gene: TRBJ1-2; D gene: -; CDR3 DNA: TGTGCCAGCAGCTTACAACAGAATGGCTACACCTTC; CDR3 protein: CASSLQQNGYTF
V gene: TRBV27; clone size: -; J gene: TRBJ2-1; D gene: -; CDR3 DNA: TGTGCCAGCAGTCTTCAGCGGCGGAGTATCGATGAGCAGTTCTTC; CDR3 protein: CASSLQRRSIDEQFF
V gene: TRBV19; clone size: -; J gene: TRBJ2-3; D gene: -; CDR3 DNA: TGTGCCAGTAGCCTAGCCCAATCGAGCACAGATACGCAGTATTTT; CDR3 protein: CASSLAQSSTDTQYF
V gene: TRBV6-5; clone size: -; J gene: TRBJ2-1; D gene: TRBD1; CDR3 DNA: TGTGCCACCAAGCCGGGACAGGGTTTCTACAATGAGCAGTTCTTC; CDR3 protein: CATKPGQGFYNEQFF
V gene: TRBV19; clone size: few; J gene: TRBJ1-5; D gene: -; CDR3 DNA: TGTGCCAGTCAGCAGGGGCAGGGGACATATAGCAATCAGCCCCAGCATTTT; CDR3 protein: CASQQGQGTYSNQPQHF
V gene: TRBV6-5; clone size: -; J gene: TRBJ2-7; D gene: TRBD1; CDR3 DNA: TGTGCCAGCAGAAAACATGGACAGGGGGTCTACGAGCAGTACTTC; CDR3 protein: CASRKHGQGVYEQYF
V gene: TRBV9; clone size: -; J gene: TRBJ2-1; D gene: -; CDR3 DNA: TGTGCCAGCAGCGTGTGGACGGACTCCTACAATGAGCAGTTCTTC; CDR3 protein: CASSVWTDSYNEQFF
V gene: TRBV18; clone size: -; J gene: TRBJ2-7; D gene: TRBD1; CDR3 DNA: TGTGCCAGCTCACCCGTATTTATGGGACAGAGATCCTACGAGCAGTACTTC; CDR3 protein: CASSPVFMGQRSYEQYF
V gene: TRBV2; clone size: -; J gene: TRBJ2-5; D gene: TRBD1; CDR3 DNA: TGTGCCAGCAGTAGACAGGGCGACGTGGAGACCCAGTACTTC; CDR3 protein: CASSRQGDVETQYF
V gene: TRBV27; clone size: -; J gene: TRBJ2-1; D gene: TRBD2; CDR3 DNA: TGTGCCAGCAGTTTGGGACTAGAGAATGAGCAGTTCTTC; CDR3 protein: CASSLGLENEQFF
V gene: TRBV5-1; clone size: -; J gene: TRBJ2-3; D gene: -; CDR3 DNA: TGCGCCAGCAGCTTAGGGGAAGGCCAGTATTTT; CDR3 protein: CASSLGEGQYF
V gene: TRBV4-1; clone size: -; J gene: TRBJ2-7; D gene: TRBD1; CDR3 DNA: TGCGCCAGCAGCCAAGACAGGACAGGCCTCGAATACGAGCAGTACTTC; CDR3 protein: CASSQDRTGLEYEQYF
V gene: TRBV30; clone size: -; J gene: TRBJ1-5; D gene: -; CDR3 DNA: TGTGCCTGGGCAGGGGCCCCCAATCAGCCCCAGCATTTT; CDR3 protein: CAWAGAPNQPQHF
V gene: TRBV19; clone size: -; J gene: TRBJ2-1; D gene: TRBD2; CDR3 DNA: TGTGCCAGTACTAAGGGGAGGGCCACGATAAATGAGCAGTTCTTC; CDR3 protein: CASTKGRATINEQFF
V gene: TRBV18; clone size: -; J gene: TRBJ1-3; D gene: -; CDR3 DNA: TGTGCCAGCTCACCGGCCGGGGGCCGCTCTGGAAACACCATATATTTT; CDR3 protein: CASSPAGGRSGNTIYF
V gene: TRBV5-1; clone size: -; J gene: TRBJ2-2; D gene: -; CDR3 DNA: TGCGCCAGCAGCTTGGAACCCACAGGGTGGGGCACCGGGGAGCTGTTTTTT; CDR3 protein: CASSLEPTGWGTGELFF
V gene: TRBV13; clone size: once; J gene: TRBJ1-1; D gene: -; CDR3 DNA: TGTGCCAGCAGCTTTAGGGATGGGGGGCCCACTGAAGCTTTCTTT; CDR3 protein: CASSFRDGGPTEAFF
V gene: TRBV5-3; clone size: -; J gene: TRBJ2-3; D gene: -; CDR3 DNA: TGTGCCAGAAGCTTCTTTACCCCACGACTCCACACAGATACGCAGTATTTT; CDR3 protein: CARSFFTPRLHTDTQYF
V gene: TRBV29-1; clone size: -; J gene: TRBJ1-4; D gene: -; CDR3 DNA: TGCAGCGTTGCTACGGGCTTTCGGGAAAAACTGTTTTTT; CDR3 protein: CSVATGFREKLFF
V gene: TRBV30; clone size: -; J gene: TRBJ2-5; D gene: -; CDR3 DNA: TGTGCCTGGAGTGTACTGGGGAGCGGAGAGACCCAGTACTTC; CDR3 protein: CAWSVLGSGETQYF
V gene: TRBV5-4; clone size: -; J gene: TRBJ1-4; D gene: TRBD1; CDR3 DNA: TGTGCCAGCAGCGGGGGACAGAGTAATGAAAAACTGTTTTTT; CDR3 protein: CASSGGQSNEKLFF
V gene: TRBV5-4; clone size: -; J gene: TRBJ1-3; D gene: -; CDR3 DNA: TGTGCCAGCAGTCTGGCGTTTGGAAACACCATATATTTT; CDR3 protein: CASSLAFGNTIYF
V gene: TRBV11-2; clone size: -; J gene: TRBJ1-4; D gene: -; CDR3 DNA: TGTGCCAGCAGCTTAGAGCGGTTATCTAATGAAAAACTGTTTTTT; CDR3 protein: CASSLERLSNEKLFF
V gene: TRBV14; clone size: -; J gene: TRBJ1-4; D gene: -; CDR3 DNA: TGTGCCAGCAGCCAAGCGGGGGAAAAACTGTTTTTT; CDR3 protein: CASSQAGEKLFF
V gene: TRBV11-2; clone size: -; J gene: TRBJ2-4; D gene: TRBD2; CDR3 DNA: TGTGCCAGCAGCTGGGGAAGAGGACTAGAAGCAAGCTCCAAAAACATTCAGTACTTC; CDR3 protein: CASSWGRGLEASSKNIQYF
V gene: TRBV5-1; clone size: -; J gene: TRBJ2-5; D gene: TRBD2; CDR3 DNA: TGCGCCAGCAGCATACTAGCGGGGGAGCGGGAGACCCAGTACTTC; CDR3 protein: CASSILAGERETQYF
V gene: TRBV5-6; clone size: -; J gene: TRBJ1-5; D gene: -; CDR3 DNA: TGTGCCAGCAGCTTAACGGGAAACCAGCCCCAGCATTTT; CDR3 protein: CASSLTGNQPQHF
V gene: TRBV5-1; clone size: -; J gene: TRBJ1-5; D gene: -; CDR3 DNA: TGCGCCAGCAGGGGGGACCTAAATCAGCCCCAGCATTTT; CDR3 protein: CASRGDLNQPQHF
V gene: TRBV14; clone size: -; J gene: TRBJ2-5; D gene: TRBD2; CDR3 DNA: TGTGCCAGCAGCCAATTAGCGGGAGTCGGAGAGACCCAGTACTTC; CDR3 protein: CASSQLAGVGETQYF
V gene: TRBV29-1; clone size: -; J gene: TRBJ2-1; D gene: TRBD2; CDR3 DNA: TGCAGCGTTACGGGACTAGCGGGAGTTCGGGAGCAGTTCTTC; CDR3 protein: CSVTGLAGVREQFF
V gene: TRBV2; clone size: -; J gene: TRBJ2-5; D gene: -; CDR3 DNA: TGTGCCAGCAGCCTACAGGCATCCAGGGAGACCCAGTACTTC; CDR3 protein: CASSLQASRETQYF
V gene: TRBV11-3; clone size: -; J gene: TRBJ2-3; D gene: -; CDR3 DNA: TGTGCCAGCAGCATGGAGGGAACGGGCCCCACAGATACGCAGTATTTT; CDR3 protein: CASSMEGTGPTDTQYF
V gene: TRBV7-7; clone size: -; J gene: TRBJ2-2; D gene: TRBD1; CDR3 DNA: TGTGCCAGCAGCTTATTGCAGGGGGCCGGGGAGCTGTTTTTT; CDR3 protein: CASSLLQGAGELFF
V gene: TRBV30; clone size: -; J gene: TRBJ2-3; D gene: TRBD2; CDR3 DNA: TGTGCCTGGGCGGGACTACCCAGGACAGATACGCAGTATTTT; CDR3 protein: CAWAGLPRTDTQYF
V gene: TRBV27; clone size: -; J gene: TRBJ1-2; D gene: TRBD1; CDR3 DNA: TGTGCCAGCAGTACGACAGGGGCCCATGGCTACACCTTC; CDR3 protein: CASSTTGAHGYTF
V gene: TRBV5-5; clone size: -; J gene: TRBJ1-6; D gene: -; CDR3 DNA: TGTGCCAGCAGCTACATGGACAGCGAAAATTCACCCCTCCACTTT; CDR3 protein: CASSYMDSENSPLHF